This TCR beta chain was sequenced during a study of OX40 agonist ivuxolimab in advanced cancers. The CDR3 runs to 19 residues. Germline loops: CDR1 SGHAT, CDR2 FQNNGV. V lost 0 bases and J lost 4; bases outside the gene matches: 14. Sequencing was performed with immunoSEQ multiplex PCR; in TCRdb, only in-frame clones are kept and a portion is missing. The sample lists 70,000 to 80,000 clones; about 93% were seen once. This clonotype originated in an adult with an advanced solid tumor such as melanoma, head and neck, liver or kidney cancer. This material consisted of CD4+ or CD8+ T cells sorted from blood, taken in a trial of the OX40 agonist ivuxolimab. The J gene is TRBJ2-2, the V gene TRBV11-2, with 7 bases fitting TRBD1. The CDR3 region has the DNA TGTGCCAGCAGCTTAGAATACCAGAGGGACAGTAACCTCACCGGGGAGCTGTTTTTT. It translates to CASSLEYQRDSNLTGELFF.